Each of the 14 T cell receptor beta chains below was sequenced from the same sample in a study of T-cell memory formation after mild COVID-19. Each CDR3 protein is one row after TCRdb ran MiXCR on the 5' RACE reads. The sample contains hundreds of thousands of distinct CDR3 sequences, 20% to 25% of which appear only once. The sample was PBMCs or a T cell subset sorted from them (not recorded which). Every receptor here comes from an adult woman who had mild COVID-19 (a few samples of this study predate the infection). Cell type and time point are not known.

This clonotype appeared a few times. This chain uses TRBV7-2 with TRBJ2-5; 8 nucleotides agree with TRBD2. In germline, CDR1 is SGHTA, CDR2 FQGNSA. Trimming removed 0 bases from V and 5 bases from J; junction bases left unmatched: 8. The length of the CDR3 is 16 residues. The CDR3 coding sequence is TGTGCCAGCAGCTTAGCGTCAACTAGCGGTTTCGAGACCCAGTACTTC. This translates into CASSLASTSGFETQYF.

The CDR3 bases are TGTGCCAGCAGACCGGCACTAGCGGCCTCCTACGAGCAGTACTTC. Translated: CASRPALAASYEQYF. The rearrangement uses TRBV12-3 or TRBV12-4 and TRBJ2-7; TRBD2 matches 8 bases. The CDR3 runs to 15 residues. The V and J ends lost 6 bases and 0 bases, in that order; junction bases with no gene match: 7.

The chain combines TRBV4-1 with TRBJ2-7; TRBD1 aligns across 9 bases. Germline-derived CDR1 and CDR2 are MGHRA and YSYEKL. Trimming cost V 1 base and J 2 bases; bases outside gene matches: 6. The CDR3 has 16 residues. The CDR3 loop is CASSQAPGQGAYEQYF. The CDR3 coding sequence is TGCGCCAGCAGCCAAGCGCCGGGACAGGGTGCCTACGAGCAGTACTTC.

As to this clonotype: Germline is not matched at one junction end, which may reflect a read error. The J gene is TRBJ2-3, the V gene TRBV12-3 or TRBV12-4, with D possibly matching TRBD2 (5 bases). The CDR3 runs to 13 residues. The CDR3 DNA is TGTGCCAGCAGTATAGCGTTCACAGATACGCAGTATTTT. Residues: CASSIAFTDTQYF.

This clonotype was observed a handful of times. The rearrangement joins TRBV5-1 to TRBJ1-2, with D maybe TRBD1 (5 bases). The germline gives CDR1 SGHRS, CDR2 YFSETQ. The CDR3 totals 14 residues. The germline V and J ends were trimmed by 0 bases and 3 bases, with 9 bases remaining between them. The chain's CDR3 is CASSLGGADYGYTF. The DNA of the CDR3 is TGCGCCAGCAGCTTGGGAGGGGCGGACTATGGCTACACCTTC.

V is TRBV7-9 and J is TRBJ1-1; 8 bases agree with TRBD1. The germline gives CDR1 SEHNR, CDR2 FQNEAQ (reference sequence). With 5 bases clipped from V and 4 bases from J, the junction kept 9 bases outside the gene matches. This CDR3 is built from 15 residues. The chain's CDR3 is CASSPTTGVVTEAFF. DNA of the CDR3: TGTGCCAGCAGCCCTACGACAGGGGTGGTCACTGAAGCTTTCTTT.

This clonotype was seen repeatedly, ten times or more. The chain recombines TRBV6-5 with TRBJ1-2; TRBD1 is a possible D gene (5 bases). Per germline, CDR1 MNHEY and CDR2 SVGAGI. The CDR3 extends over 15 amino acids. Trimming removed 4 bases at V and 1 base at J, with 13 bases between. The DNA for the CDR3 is TGTGCCAGCAGTTCAACCGCGGGGCTTAACTATGGCTACACCTTC. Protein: CASSSTAGLNYGYTF.

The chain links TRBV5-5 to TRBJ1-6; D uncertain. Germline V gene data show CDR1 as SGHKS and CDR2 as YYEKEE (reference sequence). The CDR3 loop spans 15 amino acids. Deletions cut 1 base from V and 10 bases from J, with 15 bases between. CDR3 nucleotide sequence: TGTGCCAGCAGCTTGTATCAGACTGAGTACTCACCCCTCCACTTT. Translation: CASSLYQTEYSPLHF.

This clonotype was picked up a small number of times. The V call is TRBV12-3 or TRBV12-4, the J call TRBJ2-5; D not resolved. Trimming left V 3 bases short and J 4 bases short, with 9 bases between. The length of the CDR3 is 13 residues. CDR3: CASSFTAGETQYF. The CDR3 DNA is TGTGCCAGCAGTTTCACAGCTGGAGAGACCCAGTACTTC.

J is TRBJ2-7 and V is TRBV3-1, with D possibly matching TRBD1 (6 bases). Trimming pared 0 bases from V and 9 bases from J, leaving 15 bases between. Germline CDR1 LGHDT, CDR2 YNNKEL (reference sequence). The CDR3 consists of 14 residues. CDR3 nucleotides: TGTGCCAGCAGCCAAGAGTTACAGGGTGCGGGGCAGTACTTC. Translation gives CASSQELQGAGQYF.

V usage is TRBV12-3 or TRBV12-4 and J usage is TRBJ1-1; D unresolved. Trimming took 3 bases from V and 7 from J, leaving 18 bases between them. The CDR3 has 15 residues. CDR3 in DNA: TGTGCCAGCAGTTTCTTTTCCGCGGTGAAGGGTGAAGCTTTCTTT. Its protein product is CASSFFSAVKGEAFF.

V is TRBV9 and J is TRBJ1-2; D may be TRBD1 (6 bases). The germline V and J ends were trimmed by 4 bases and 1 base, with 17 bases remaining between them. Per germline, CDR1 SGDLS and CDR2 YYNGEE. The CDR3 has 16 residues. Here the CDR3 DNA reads TGTGCCAGCAGCTCGACCGGGGGCAGTATTAACTATGGCTACACCTTC. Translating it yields CASSSTGGSINYGYTF.

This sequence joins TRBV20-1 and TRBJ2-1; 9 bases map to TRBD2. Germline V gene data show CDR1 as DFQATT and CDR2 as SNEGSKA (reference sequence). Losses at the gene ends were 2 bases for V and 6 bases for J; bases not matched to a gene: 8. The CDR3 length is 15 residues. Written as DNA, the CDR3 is TGCAGTGCTAGACTAGCGGGAAATCGGGGCAATGAGCAGTTCTTC. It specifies CSARLAGNRGNEQFF.

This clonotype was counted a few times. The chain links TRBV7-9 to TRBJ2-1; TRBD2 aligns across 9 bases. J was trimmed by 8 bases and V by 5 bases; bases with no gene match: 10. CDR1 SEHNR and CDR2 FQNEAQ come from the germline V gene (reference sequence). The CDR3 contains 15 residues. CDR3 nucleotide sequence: TGTGCCAGCAGCAATCGCCTAGCGGGATCTCATGAGCAGTTCTTC. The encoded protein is CASSNRLAGSHEQFF. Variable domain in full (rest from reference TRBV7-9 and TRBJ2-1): DTGVSQNPRHKITKRGQNVTFRCDPISEHNRLYWYRQTLGQGPEFLTYFQNEAQLEKSRLLSDRFSAERPKGSFSTLEIQRTEQGDSAMYLCASSNRLAGSHEQFFGPGTRLTVL.